This T cell receptor (beta chain) appears in the sequencing data of a study of vaccination effects on CD4 cells after COVID-19. At the level of the study: Participants were vaccinated with two doses of either the BNT162b2 or mRNA-1273 vaccine.

Peptide-pool stimulation followed by sequencing identified expanded antigen-specific CD4+ clonotypes in the ViraFEST assay. The culture ran for less than 12 days, and then CD4+ T cells were isolated. In the cultures, half the medium was exchanged for IL-2 medium on days 3 and 7. Note on this clone: Its target is not known.

Deletions cut 0 bases from V and 5 bases from J, with 7 bases between. Germline assignment: CDR1 LGHNA and CDR2 YSLEER. The CDR3 loop spans 13 amino acids. Method: immunoSEQ multiplex PCR; TCRdb's copy keeps in-frame clones and lacks some. The sample carries tens of thousands of clones, approximately 79% recorded once. Findings of the study overall: Substantial clonal contraction characterized both infection- and vaccine-induced clones late after vaccination. Common cold coronavirus cross-reactivity was shown by only 1 of 255 vaccine-induced clones in healthy vaccinees.

The sequence derives from a human donor who received a COVID-19 vaccine. The sample was CD4+ T cells from PBMCs cultured with HCoV-229E spike peptides, taken before COVID-19 vaccination. The rearrangement links TRBV4-3 to TRBJ1-1; D gene uncertain. This chain's CDR3 is CASSQERGTEAFF. The CDR3 DNA is TGCGCCAGCAGCCAAGAACGAGGGACTGAAGCTTTCTTT.